What follows are 31 T cell receptor beta chains derived from one specimen sequenced in a study of T cells in Graves' hyperthyroidism and ophthalmopathy. Amplification of TCR beta CDR3 regions used RNA as the template. HTBI primers were the set used in a first-round RT-PCR of the TCR CDR3. TCRdb re-derived calls from the multiplex PCR reads in MiXCR, one entry per CDR3 protein. Here the sample spans about 98,000 distinct CDR3 sequences, around 37% being singletons. The specimen sequenced was peripheral blood or thyroid tissue (not recorded which). The receptors were gathered from a woman younger than 45 with Graves' hyperthyroidism.

This clonotype was recorded many times. CDR3: CASSWRLAGDEQYF. Written as DNA, the CDR3 is TGCGCCAGCAGCTGGCGACTAGCGGGTGACGAGCAGTACTTC. The chain couples TRBV5-1 to TRBJ2-7; TRBD2 agrees at 10 bases. The V and J ends lost 3 bases and 5 bases, in that order; junction bases with no gene match: 5. Germline V gives CDR1 SGHRS, CDR2 YFSETQ. This CDR3 has 14 residues.

The sample holds many counts of this clonotype. The chain has TRBV5-1 and TRBJ1-2, with D possibly TRBD1 on 6 matching bases. The V end was cut by 5 bases, the J end by 4 bases, with 15 bases between. Looked up from germline, CDR1 is SGHRS and CDR2 is YFSETQ. This CDR3 is 14 amino acids long. The chain's CDR3 is CASSLDSLVYGYTF. The CDR3 nucleotides read TGCGCCAGCAGTCTGGACAGTTTGGTCTATGGCTACACCTTC.

Only one count was recorded for this clonotype. This chain joins TRBV6-6 and TRBJ1-2, with no clear D. Trimming pared 5 bases from V and 12 bases from J, leaving 19 bases between. Germline lookup yields CDR1 MNHNY and CDR2 SVGAGI (reference sequence). This CDR3 has 13 residues. Here the CDR3 reads CASSRSGLAGNTF. CDR3 DNA sequence: TGTGCCAGCAGTAGGTCCGGACTAGCGGGAAACACCTTC.

This clonotype appeared many times. The rearrangement uses TRBV7-9 and TRBJ2-3, with TRBD2 as a possible D gene (6 bases). Germline V CDR1 and CDR2: SEHNR, FQNEAQ (reference sequence). With 3 bases removed from V and 6 bases from J, the gap between germline ends came to 10 bases. The CDR3 loop spans 13 amino acids. The CDR3 reads CASSFGGADTQYF. The CDR3 coding sequence is TGTGCCAGCAGCTTCGGGGGAGCCGATACGCAGTATTTT.

This clonotype was counted many times. J is TRBJ2-7 and V is TRBV6-5; 13 positions match TRBD2. The V segment lost 2 bases and the J segment 9 bases; nucleotides outside the gene matches: 7. CDR3 length: 15 residues. Germline assignment: CDR1 MNHEY and CDR2 SVGAGI. CDR3 sequence (DNA): TGTGCCAGCAGTTACGGAGGGACTAGCGGGATGAGGCAGTACTTC. Its translation: CASSYGGTSGMRQYF.

Many counts were recorded for this clonotype. In DNA form, the CDR3 reads TGCGCCAGCAGCGGGTACTCCTACAATGAGCAGTTCTTC. Its protein is CASSGYSYNEQFF. The chain employs TRBV5-1 and TRBJ2-1, with D uncertain. This CDR3 has 13 amino acids. From germline, CDR1 is SGHRS and CDR2 YFSETQ. Trimming pared 4 bases from V and 0 bases from J, leaving 5 bases between. Full variable domain (missing parts from reference TRBV5-1 and TRBJ2-1): KAGVTQTPRYLIKTRGQQVTLSCSPISGHRSVSWYQQTPGQGLQFLFEYFSETQRNKGNFPGRFSGRQFSNSRSEMNVSTLELGDSALYLCASSGYSYNEQFFGPGTRLTVL.

This clonotype was counted many times. The chain joins TRBV2 to TRBJ2-2; 12 bases agree with TRBD2. CDR1 and CDR2 from the germline V gene are SNHLY and FYNNEI. The V gene end was trimmed by 7 bases and the J gene end by 4 bases; junction bases not matched to a gene: 4. The length of the CDR3 is 15 residues. CDR3 region: CASTLAGGSTGELFF. The CDR3 DNA reads as TGTGCCAGCACCCTAGCGGGAGGGAGCACCGGGGAGCTGTTTTTT.

This clonotype was observed at least ten times. The J gene is TRBJ2-6, the V gene TRBV28; D gene ambiguous. CDR1 and CDR2 (germline): MDHEN, SYDVKM. The CDR3 contains 15 residues. The V gene lost 2 bases and the J gene lost 1 base, with 6 bases spanning the gap. The CDR3 bases are TGTGCCAGCAGTTTAGACGGGTCTGGGGCCAACGTCCTGACTTTC. Translated, it gives CASSLDGSGANVLTF. Drawing the rest from reference TRBV28 and TRBJ2-6, the complete variable domain is DVKVTQSSRYLVKRTGEKVFLECVQDMDHENMFWYRQDPGLGLRLIYFSYDVKMKEKGDIPEGYSVSREKKERFSLILESASTNQTSMYLCASSLDGSGANVLTFGAGSRLTVL.

The V and J genes are TRBV20-1 and TRBJ1-2; TRBD1 matches at 8 bases. This CDR3 has 14 amino acids. From germline, CDR1 is DFQATT and CDR2 SNEGSKA (reference sequence). V was clipped by 0 bases and J by 8 bases; unmatched bases: 8. The CDR3 loop is CSARDPRTGYGYTF. Here the CDR3 DNA reads TGCAGTGCTAGAGATCCCAGGACAGGGTACGGCTACACCTTC.

The chain combines TRBV15 with TRBJ2-7; D remains unclear. Germline CDR1 LNHNV, CDR2 YYDKDF (reference sequence). Trimming took off 3 bases at V and 2 bases at J, with 5 bases between the two ends. There are 12 residues in the CDR3. The CDR3 loop reads CATSSLAYEQYF. For the CDR3, the DNA is TGTGCCACCAGCAGCTTGGCCTACGAGCAGTACTTC.

The chain carries TRBV10-3 and TRBJ2-5, with D maybe TRBD2 (6 bases). The V gene lost 8 bases and the J gene lost 2 bases, with 18 bases spanning the gap. Germline V gene data show CDR1 as ENHRY and CDR2 as SYGVKD. The CDR3 covers 15 residues. This chain's CDR3 is CAICSVDGSQETQYF. The CDR3 DNA is TGTGCCATCTGCAGTGTGGACGGGAGTCAAGAGACCCAGTACTTC.

This clonotype was recorded many times. The V call is TRBV12-3 or TRBV12-4, the J call TRBJ1-5, with D perhaps TRBD1 (6 bases). The V gene lost 6 bases and the J gene lost 1 base, with 13 bases spanning the gap. The CDR3 loop spans 15 amino acids. The DNA for the CDR3 is TGTGCCAGCAGCCACAGGGAGGGGAGCAATCAGCCCCAGCATTTT. This codes for CASSHREGSNQPQHF.

This clonotype was counted ten times or more. J is TRBJ1-2 and V is TRBV9; maybe TRBD1 (5 bases). This CDR3 has 14 residues. Trimming stripped 6 bases from V and 3 bases from J, with 15 bases between. The germline CDR1 and CDR2 sequences are SGDLS and YYNGEE. CDR3 nucleotide sequence: TGTGCCAGCACCCGGGGGGGGGAAGACTATGGCTACACCTTC. It is translated as CASTRGGEDYGYTF.

Many counts were recorded for this clonotype. The chain recombines TRBV2 with TRBJ1-2, with D possibly being TRBD1 (5 bases). Trimming stripped 4 bases from V and 3 bases from J, with 6 bases between. CDR3 length equals 12 residues. CDR1 and CDR2 (germline): SNHLY, FYNNEI. The CDR3 region is CASSVGDYGYTF. The CDR3 DNA reads as TGTGCCAGCAGTGTGGGGGACTATGGCTACACCTTC.

This clonotype was found many times. The rearrangement joins TRBV7-2 to TRBJ1-1, with 8 bases that match TRBD1. The CDR3 is 12 amino acids. Germline trimming cut 3 bases from V and 10 bases from J; bases unmatched to any gene: 4. The V gene's germline CDR1 is SGHTA and CDR2 FQGNSA. As DNA, the CDR3 is TGTGCCAGCAGCTTCGGACAGGGCGTAGCTTTCTTT. Translated: CASSFGQGVAFF.

This clonotype was seen many times. This chain uses TRBV7-9 with TRBJ1-1; 8 bases are a match to TRBD1. Germline assignment: CDR1 SEHNR and CDR2 FQNEAQ (reference sequence). The CDR3 contains 15 residues. The V and J ends lost 1 base and 6 bases, in that order; junction bases with no gene match: 7. CDR3 sequence (DNA): TGTGCCAGCAGCTTAGGACAGGGGACTTCAGCTGAAGCTTTCTTT. Protein product: CASSLGQGTSAEAFF.

This chain uses TRBV27 with TRBJ1-6, with 7 bases lining up with TRBD1. Looked up from germline, CDR1 is MNHEY and CDR2 is SMNVEV (reference sequence). The V gene end was trimmed by 5 bases and the J gene end by 5 bases; junction bases not matched to a gene: 6. This CDR3 is built from 15 residues. The CDR3 here is CASSPTTGDNSPLHF. The CDR3 DNA reads as TGTGCCAGCAGTCCCACAACAGGGGATAATTCACCCCTCCACTTT.

This clonotype was seen many times. This rearrangement joins TRBV3-1 to TRBJ1-3, with a possible D match to TRBD1 (6 bases). The CDR3 sequence is 15 residues long. V lost 1 base and J 0 bases, leaving 7 bases between the germline ends. Germline V gene data show CDR1 as LGHDT and CDR2 as YNNKEL (reference sequence). DNA for the CDR3: TGTGCCAGCAGCCAAGGGACAGTCTCTGGAAACACCATATATTTT. Its translation: CASSQGTVSGNTIYF. The full variable domain, completed using reference TRBV3-1 and TRBJ1-3, is DTAVSQTPKYLVTQMGNDKSIKCEQNLGHDTMYWYKQDSKKFLKIMFSYNNKELIINETVPNRFSPKSPDKAHLNLHINSLELGDSAVYFCASSQGTVSGNTIYFGEGSWLTVV.

This clonotype has only a few counts. The chain joins TRBV2 to TRBJ2-5; 11 nucleotides align to TRBD2. The germline gives CDR1 SNHLY, CDR2 FYNNEI. Trimming cost V 2 bases and J 6 bases; bases outside gene matches: 8. The CDR3 runs to 16 residues. CDR3 DNA sequence: TGTGCCAGCAGTGAACTAGCGGGGGGAGCCAAGAAGACCCAGTACTTC. It encodes CASSELAGGAKKTQYF.

The CDR3 protein is CAMYGGNQPQHF. The CDR3 coding sequence is TGTGCCATGTATGGGGGCAATCAGCCCCAGCATTTT. The chain has TRBV10-3 and TRBJ1-5; D not resolved. The CDR3 consists of 12 residues. Germline CDR1 and CDR2: ENHRY and SYGVKD. Trimming pared 9 bases from V and 2 bases from J, leaving 8 bases between.

Comment on this clonotype: This CDR3 fails to terminate in the conserved phenylalanine or tryptophan, so it likely reflects a read error. The DNA is omitted, as the CDR3 cannot be located on it reliably, and the CDR3 follows TCRdb's listing. The CDR3 is CASSSIRT. V gene TRBV7-2 combines with J gene TRBJ2-7; the table's D call, TRBD1, was not checked against the DNA. Termini included, the CDR3 measures 8 amino acids. The germline V gene encodes CDR1 SGHTA and CDR2 FQGNSA.

This clonotype was counted a few times. V gene TRBV7-3 combines with J gene TRBJ1-6; no reliable D call. The CDR3 has 15 amino acids. Germline CDR1 is SGHTA and CDR2 is FQGTGA. Trimming shortened V by 5 bases and J by 5 bases, and 13 bases separated the two germline ends. This CDR3 is CASSVGGLDNSPLHF. Here the CDR3 DNA reads TGTGCCAGCAGCGTCGGAGGGTTGGATAATTCACCCCTCCACTTT. Filled out from reference TRBV7-3 and TRBJ1-6, the complete variable domain reads GAGVSQTPSNKVTEKGKYVELRCDPISGHTALYWYRQSLGQGPEFLIYFQGTGAADDSGLPNDRFFAVRPEGSVSTLKIQRTERGDSAVYLCASSVGGLDNSPLHFGNGTRLTVT.

Turning to this clonotype: Because it lacks the conserved phenylalanine or tryptophan at the end, this CDR3 is likely a read error. Because the CDR3's place on the DNA is in doubt, the DNA is left out and the CDR3 is given as listed by TCRdb. The chain joins TRBV12-3 or TRBV12-4 to TRBJ2-5; the table names TRBD2, a call not compared with the DNA. The CDR3 is 13 amino acids in total, end residues counted. CDR3 in amino acids: CASSEGGLERPST.

In its sample, this clonotype was seen many times. V usage is TRBV4-1 and J usage is TRBJ2-7, with TRBD2 matching over 9 bases. The CDR3 extends over 15 amino acids. Germline CDR1 and CDR2: MGHRA and YSYEKL. The junction had 11 bases not matched to a gene; V was cut back by 6 bases and J by 5 bases. The CDR3 DNA is TGCGCCAGCAGTCCTTCGGTTAGCGGGAGTCACGAGCAGTACTTC. This codes for CASSPSVSGSHEQYF.

The chain employs TRBV6-6 and TRBJ1-1; weak D call: TRBD1 (5 bases). CDR1 is MNHNY and CDR2 is SVGAGI in the germline V gene (reference sequence). Deletions cut 5 bases from V and 6 bases from J, with 13 bases between. CDR3 length: 13 residues. CDR3 sequence reads: CASSNPTAPEAFF. CDR3 coding DNA: TGTGCCAGCAGTAACCCGACAGCTCCTGAAGCTTTCTTT.

In this sample, this clonotype turned up many times. The chain uses TRBV7-3 and TRBJ2-3, with 13 bases that match TRBD2. V gave up 4 bases and J gave up 1 base; unmatched junction bases: 2. The CDR3 contains 16 residues. From germline, CDR1 is SGHTA and CDR2 FQGTGA. In nucleotides, the CDR3 is TGTGCCAGCAGCTCCGGACTAGCGGGAGGCACAGATACGCAGTATTTT. Translation gives CASSSGLAGGTDTQYF.

This clonotype is deemed medium-sized. V is TRBV15 and J is TRBJ2-5, with 7 bases matching TRBD2. The ends lost 5 bases at V and 1 base at J; junction bases unmatched: 7. CDR3 size: 15 residues. Germline V gene data show CDR1 as LNHNV and CDR2 as YYDKDF (reference sequence). The CDR3 is CATSLLTSAQETQYF. The CDR3 region has the DNA TGTGCCACCAGCCTCCTAACTAGCGCCCAAGAGACCCAGTACTTC.

This clonotype was seen repeatedly, ten times or more. One junction end does not reproduce the germline sequence, and a read error may be involved. The CDR3 nucleotides read TGTGCCAGCGAGGGAGAGGATAAAAGTTACGGGCAGTACTTC. It specifies CASEGEDKSYGQYF. The chain combines TRBV7-9 with TRBJ2-7; maybe TRBD2 (5 bases). Germline V gene sequence: CDR1 SEHNR, CDR2 FQNEAQ (reference sequence). This CDR3 contains 14 residues. The whole variable domain, remainder taken from reference TRBV7-9 and TRBJ2-7, is DTGVSQNPRHKITKRGQNVTFRCDPISEHNRLYWYRQTLGQGPEFLTYFQNEAQLEKSRLLSDRFSAERPKGSFSTLEIQRTEQGDSAMYLCASEGEDKSYGQYFGPGTRLTVT.

This clonotype was recorded at least ten times. The V call is TRBV6-5, the J call TRBJ1-5; no clear D gene. V shed 6 bases and J shed 5 bases, with 14 bases lying between them. CDR3 length: 14 residues. Germline CDR1 is MNHEY and CDR2 is SVGAGI. CDR3 coding DNA: TGTGCCAGCAGCGGGCTTGTAGGCGATCAGCCCCAGCATTTT. Translating it yields CASSGLVGDQPQHF.

There are many counts of this clonotype. J is TRBJ1-3 and V is TRBV7-8; 7 bases are a match to TRBD1. The CDR3 is 15 amino acids. In germline, CDR1 is SGHVS, CDR2 FQNEAQ. V shed 5 bases, J shed 2 bases, and the junction held 6 bases outside the gene matches. The CDR3 sequence: CASSATGFAGNTIYF. CDR3 DNA: TGTGCCAGCAGCGCGACAGGGTTCGCTGGAAACACCATATATTTT.

This sequence joins TRBV11-2 and TRBJ2-2; 10 bases line up with TRBD2. The trim removed 8 bases at V and 7 bases at J, leaving 7 bases unmatched. This CDR3 comprises 14 residues. Looked up from germline, CDR1 is SGHAT and CDR2 is FQNNGV. CDR3 nucleotide sequence: TGTGCCAGCGGCCGGACTAGCGGTGTCGGGGAGCTGTTTTTT. Its protein product is CASGRTSGVGELFF.